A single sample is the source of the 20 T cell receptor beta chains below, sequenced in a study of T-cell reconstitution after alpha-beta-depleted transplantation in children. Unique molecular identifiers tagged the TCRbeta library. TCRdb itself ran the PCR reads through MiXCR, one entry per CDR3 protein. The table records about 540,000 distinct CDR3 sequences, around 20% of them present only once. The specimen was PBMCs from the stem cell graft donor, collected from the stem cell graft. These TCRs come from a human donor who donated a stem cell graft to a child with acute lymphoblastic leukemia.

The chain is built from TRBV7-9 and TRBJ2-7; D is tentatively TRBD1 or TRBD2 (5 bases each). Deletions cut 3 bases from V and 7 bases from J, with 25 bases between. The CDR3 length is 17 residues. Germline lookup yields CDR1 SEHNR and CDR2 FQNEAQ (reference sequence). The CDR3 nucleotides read TGTGCCAGCAGCTTGAAGTTCCGGGGACCTATAGTGCGGGAGCAGTACTTC. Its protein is CASSLKFRGPIVREQYF.

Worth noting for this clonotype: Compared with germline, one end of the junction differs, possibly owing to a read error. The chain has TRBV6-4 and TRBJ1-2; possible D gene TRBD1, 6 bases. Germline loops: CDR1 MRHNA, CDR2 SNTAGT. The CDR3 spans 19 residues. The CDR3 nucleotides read TGTGCCATCAGTGACCCGAGCCAGGACAGCCCAGAGGATTACTATGGCTACACCTTC. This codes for CAISDPSQDSPEDYYGYTF.

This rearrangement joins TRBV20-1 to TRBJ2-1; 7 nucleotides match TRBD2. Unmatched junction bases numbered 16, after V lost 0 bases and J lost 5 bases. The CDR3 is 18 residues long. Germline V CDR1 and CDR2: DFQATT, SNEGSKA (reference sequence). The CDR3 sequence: CSARDTNFKGGRNNEQFF. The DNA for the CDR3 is TGCAGTGCTAGAGATACCAATTTCAAGGGAGGGCGGAACAATGAGCAGTTCTTC.

In DNA, the CDR3 is TGTGCCAGCATGGGTTCTGGCTGGGGCAACTATGGCTACACCTTC. This encodes CASMGSGWGNYGYTF. The J gene is TRBJ1-2, the V gene TRBV6-1; D might be TRBD1 (5 bases). Germline V lookup: CDR1 MNHNS, CDR2 SASEGT. V lost 7 bases, J lost 2 bases, and 17 bases lay in between. CDR3 length equals 15 residues.

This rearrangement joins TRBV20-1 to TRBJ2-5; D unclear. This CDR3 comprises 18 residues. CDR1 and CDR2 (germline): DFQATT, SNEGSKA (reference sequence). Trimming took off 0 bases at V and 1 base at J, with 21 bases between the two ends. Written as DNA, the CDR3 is TGCAGTGCTAGAGATAGGTCTAAGGAAGTGACCCTCCAAGAGACCCAGTACTTC. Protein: CSARDRSKEVTLQETQYF.

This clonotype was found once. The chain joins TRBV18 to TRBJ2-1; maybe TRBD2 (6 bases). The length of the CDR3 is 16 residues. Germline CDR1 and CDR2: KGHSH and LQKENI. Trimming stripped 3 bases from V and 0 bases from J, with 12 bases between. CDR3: CASSPGLLSSYNEQFF. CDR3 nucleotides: TGTGCCAGCTCACCGGGACTGCTTAGCTCCTACAATGAGCAGTTCTTC.

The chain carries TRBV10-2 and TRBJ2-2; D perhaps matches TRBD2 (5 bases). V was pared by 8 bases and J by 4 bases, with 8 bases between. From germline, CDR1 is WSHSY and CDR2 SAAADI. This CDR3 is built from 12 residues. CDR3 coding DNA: TGCGCCAGCGGACTTTTCACCGGGGAGCTGTTTTTT. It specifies CASGLFTGELFF.

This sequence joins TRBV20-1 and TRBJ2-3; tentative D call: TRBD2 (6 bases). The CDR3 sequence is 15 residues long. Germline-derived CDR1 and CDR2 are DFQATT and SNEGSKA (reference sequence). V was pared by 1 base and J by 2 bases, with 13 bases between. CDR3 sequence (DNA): TGCAGTGCTAGAGTGCCCAGCGGGTACACAGATACGCAGTATTTT. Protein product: CSARVPSGYTDTQYF.

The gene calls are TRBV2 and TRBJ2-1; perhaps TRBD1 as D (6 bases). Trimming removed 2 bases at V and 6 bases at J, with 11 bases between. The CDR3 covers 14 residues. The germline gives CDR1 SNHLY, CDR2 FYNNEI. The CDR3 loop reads CASSEPGHRNEQFF. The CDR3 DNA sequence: TGTGCCAGCAGTGAACCGGGACACCGCAATGAGCAGTTCTTC.

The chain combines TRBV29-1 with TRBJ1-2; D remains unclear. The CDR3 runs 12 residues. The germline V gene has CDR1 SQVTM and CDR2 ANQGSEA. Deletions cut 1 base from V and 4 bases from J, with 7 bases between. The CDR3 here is CSVEGSFYGYTF. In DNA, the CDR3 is TGCAGCGTTGAAGGGTCATTCTATGGCTACACCTTC.

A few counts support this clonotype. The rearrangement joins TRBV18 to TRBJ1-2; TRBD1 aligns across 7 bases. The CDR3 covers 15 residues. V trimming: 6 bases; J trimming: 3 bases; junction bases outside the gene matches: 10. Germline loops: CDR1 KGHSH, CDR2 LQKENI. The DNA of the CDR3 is TGTGCCAGCTCGTCAGGGGGACAGAACGACTATGGCTACACCTTC. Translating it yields CASSSGGQNDYGYTF.

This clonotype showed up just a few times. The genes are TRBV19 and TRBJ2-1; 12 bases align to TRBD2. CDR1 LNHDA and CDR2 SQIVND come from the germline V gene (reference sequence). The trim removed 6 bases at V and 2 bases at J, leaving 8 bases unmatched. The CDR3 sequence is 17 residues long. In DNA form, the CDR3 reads TGTGCCAGTAGCCTAGCGGGAGGGCCTCTAACCTACAATGAGCAGTTCTTC. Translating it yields CASSLAGGPLTYNEQFF.

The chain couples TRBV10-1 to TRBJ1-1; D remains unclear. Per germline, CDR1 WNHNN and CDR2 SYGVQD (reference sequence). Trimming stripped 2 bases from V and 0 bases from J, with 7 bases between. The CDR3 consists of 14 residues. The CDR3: CASSEKGMNTEAFF. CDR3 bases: TGCGCCAGCAGTGAGAAGGGCATGAACACTGAAGCTTTCTTT.

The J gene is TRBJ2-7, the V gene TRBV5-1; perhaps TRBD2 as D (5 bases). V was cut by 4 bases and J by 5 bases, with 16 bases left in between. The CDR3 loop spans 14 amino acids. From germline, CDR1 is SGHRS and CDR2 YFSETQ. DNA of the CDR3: TGCGCCAGCAGCCCGGTCGGGGTTAGGGACGAGCAGTACTTC. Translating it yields CASSPVGVRDEQYF.

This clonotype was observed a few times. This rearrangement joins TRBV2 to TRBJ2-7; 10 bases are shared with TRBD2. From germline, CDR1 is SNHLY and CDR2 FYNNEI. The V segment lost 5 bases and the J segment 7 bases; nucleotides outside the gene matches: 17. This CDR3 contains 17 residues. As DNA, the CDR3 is TGTGCCAGCAGTCCTGGCCCCGGACTAGCGGCCTCCTTTGAGCAGTACTTC. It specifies CASSPGPGLAASFEQYF. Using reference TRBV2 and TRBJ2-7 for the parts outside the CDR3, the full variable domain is EPEVTQTPSHQVTQMGQEVILRCVPISNHLYFYWYRQILGQKVEFLVSFYNNEISEKSEIFDDQFSVERPDGSNFTLKIRSTKLEDSAMYFCASSPGPGLAASFEQYFGPGTRLTVT.

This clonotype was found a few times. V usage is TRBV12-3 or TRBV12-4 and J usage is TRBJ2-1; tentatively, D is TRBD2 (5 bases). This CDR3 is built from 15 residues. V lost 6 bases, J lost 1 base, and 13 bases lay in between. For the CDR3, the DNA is TGTGCCAGCAGACGGTCCAGCGGTTCCTACAATGAGCAGTTCTTC. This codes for CASRRSSGSYNEQFF.

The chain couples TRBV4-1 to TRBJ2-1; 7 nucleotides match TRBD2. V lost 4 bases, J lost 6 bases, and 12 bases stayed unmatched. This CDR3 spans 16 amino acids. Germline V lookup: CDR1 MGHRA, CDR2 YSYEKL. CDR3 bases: TGCGCCAGCAGCCGGGAGGGCTGGGCCCCGTTCAATGAGCAGTTCTTC. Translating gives CASSREGWAPFNEQFF.

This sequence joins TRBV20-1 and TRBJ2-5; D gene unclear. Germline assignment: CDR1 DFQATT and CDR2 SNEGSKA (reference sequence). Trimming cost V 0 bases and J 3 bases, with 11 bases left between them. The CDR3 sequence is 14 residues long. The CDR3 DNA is TGCAGTGCTAGAGATTATGGGTACGAAGAGACCCAGTACTTC. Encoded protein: CSARDYGYEETQYF.

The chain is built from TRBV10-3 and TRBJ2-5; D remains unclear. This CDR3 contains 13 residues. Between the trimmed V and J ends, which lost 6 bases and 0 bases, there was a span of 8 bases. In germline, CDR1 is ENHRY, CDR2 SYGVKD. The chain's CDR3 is CAISRTDQETQYF. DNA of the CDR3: TGTGCCATCAGCCGGACGGACCAAGAGACCCAGTACTTC.

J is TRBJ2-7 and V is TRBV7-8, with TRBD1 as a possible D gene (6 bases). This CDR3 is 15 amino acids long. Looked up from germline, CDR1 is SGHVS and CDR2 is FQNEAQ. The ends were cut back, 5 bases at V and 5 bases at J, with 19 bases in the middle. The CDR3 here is CASSEFSGVRDEQYF. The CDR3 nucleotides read TGTGCCAGCAGCGAATTTTCAGGGGTGCGGGACGAGCAGTACTTC.